The source of this T cell receptor (beta chain) is a study of beta chain features in type 1 diabetes. Germline V lookup: CDR1 SNHLY, CDR2 FYNNEI. Germline trimming cut 5 bases from V and 6 bases from J; bases unmatched to any gene: 10. There are 15 residues in the CDR3. Every bit of the isolated RNA underwent reverse transcription, so sequencing read expressed TCRB transcripts. Sequenced by immunoSEQ multiplex PCR; TCRdb stores in-frame clones only, minus some. Among some 900,000 clones listed, 15% to 20% were seen once. The source of this sequence is a woman aged 18 to 35 in good health. The source material was naive CD4+ T cells from blood. V and J are TRBV2 and TRBJ1-5; 7 bases line up with TRBD1. This chain's CDR3 is CASSPDRERSQPQHF. Written as DNA, the CDR3 is TGTGCCAGCAGTCCCGACAGGGAACGGAGTCAGCCCCAGCATTTT.